The TCR beta chain described here comes from a study of somatic mutations in cytotoxic T cells in rheumatoid arthritis. The CDR3 runs to 11 residues. Trimming shortened V by 8 bases and J by 5 bases, and 10 bases separated the two germline ends. CDR1 is MGHRA and CDR2 is YSYEKL in the germline V gene. Clones were read by immunoSEQ multiplex PCR, and TCRdb kept only the in-frame ones, dropping some. The table records fewer than 6,500 clones, more than 75% of them present only once. The gene calls are TRBV4-1 and TRBJ2-7; the D is unclear. The source of this sequence is an adult with rheumatoid arthritis. The sample comprised CD8+ T cells sorted from blood. CDR3 protein: CASGRLNEQYF. In DNA form, the CDR3 reads TGCGCCAGCGGCAGACTGAACGAGCAGTACTTC.